Listed here is a single T cell receptor beta chain. CDR1 is SGHKS, CDR2 YYEKEE, per germline (reference sequence). This CDR3 contains 16 residues. After removal of 1 base from V and 5 bases from J, the junction contained 10 bases not matched to a gene. The data originate from a study of blood T cell repertoires in COVID-19. In the study overall: COVID-19 samples, acute and convalescent, were from the United States, Italy and Spain. PBMCs, B-cell-depleted T cells, or T cells provided the cDNA or gDNA that made up the material.

In the original analysis: Nucleated cell counts were estimated from reference gene primer amplification. This table comes from immunoSEQ multiplex PCR, and its TCRdb copy is limited to in-frame clones, with some not included. V, J and clone size reflect that table, while D and trimming were determined from the DNA. Among about 57,000 clones listed, approximately 91% were seen once. The rearrangement uses TRBV5-5 and TRBJ1-2; the match to TRBD1 covers 8 bases. Sequencing input: peripheral blood. This clonotype was obtained from a man aged 55 to 70 with acute or convalescent COVID-19. The CDR3, as DNA: TGTGCCAGCAGCTTGTCAAGTAGCACAGGGGGGTATGGCTACACCTTC. Amino acids: CASSLSSSTGGYGYTF.